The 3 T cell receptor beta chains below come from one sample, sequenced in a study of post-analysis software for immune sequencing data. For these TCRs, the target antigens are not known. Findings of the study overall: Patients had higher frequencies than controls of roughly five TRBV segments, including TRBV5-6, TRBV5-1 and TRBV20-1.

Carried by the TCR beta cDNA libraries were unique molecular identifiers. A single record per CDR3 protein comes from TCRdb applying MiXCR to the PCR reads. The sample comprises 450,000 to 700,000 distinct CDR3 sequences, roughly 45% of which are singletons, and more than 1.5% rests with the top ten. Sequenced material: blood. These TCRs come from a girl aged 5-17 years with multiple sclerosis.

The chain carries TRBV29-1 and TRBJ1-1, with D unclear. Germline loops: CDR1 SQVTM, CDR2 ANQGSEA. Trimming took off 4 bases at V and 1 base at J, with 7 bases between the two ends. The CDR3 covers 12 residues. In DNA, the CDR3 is TGCAGCGTTGCACGGAAGAACACTGAAGCTTTCTTT. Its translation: CSVARKNTEAFF.

In DNA form, the CDR3 reads TGTGCCATGGCCGCCGGGACAGGGGCTAGCTACACCTTC. Translating gives CAMAAGTGASYTF. The chain joins TRBV10-3 to TRBJ1-2; 10 nucleotides align to TRBD1. Germline CDR1 is ENHRY and CDR2 is SYGVKD. The trim removed 9 bases at V and 9 bases at J, leaving 10 bases unmatched. The length of the CDR3 is 13 residues.

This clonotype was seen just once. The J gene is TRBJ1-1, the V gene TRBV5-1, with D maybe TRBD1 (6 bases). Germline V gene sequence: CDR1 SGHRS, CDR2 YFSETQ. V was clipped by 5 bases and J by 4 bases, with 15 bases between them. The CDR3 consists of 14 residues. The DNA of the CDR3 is TGCGCCAGCAGGGGGGGCGGCCCGGGCACTGAAGCTTTCTTT. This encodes CASRGGGPGTEAFF.